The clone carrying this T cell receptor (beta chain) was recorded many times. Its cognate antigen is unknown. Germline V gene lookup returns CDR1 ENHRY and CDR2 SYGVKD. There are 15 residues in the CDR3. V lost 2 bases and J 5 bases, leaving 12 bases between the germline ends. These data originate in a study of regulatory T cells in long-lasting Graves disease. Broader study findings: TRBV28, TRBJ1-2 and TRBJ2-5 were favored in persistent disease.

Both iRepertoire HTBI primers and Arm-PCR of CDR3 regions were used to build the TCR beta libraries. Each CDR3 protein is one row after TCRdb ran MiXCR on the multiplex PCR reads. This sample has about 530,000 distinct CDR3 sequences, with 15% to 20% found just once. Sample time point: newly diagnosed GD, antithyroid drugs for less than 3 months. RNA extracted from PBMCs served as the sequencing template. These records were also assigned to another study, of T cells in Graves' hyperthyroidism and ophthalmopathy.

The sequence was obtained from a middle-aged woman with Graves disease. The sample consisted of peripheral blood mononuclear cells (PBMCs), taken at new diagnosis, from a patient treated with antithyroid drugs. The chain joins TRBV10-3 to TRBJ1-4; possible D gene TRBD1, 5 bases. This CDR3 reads CAISEPGTGNEKLFF. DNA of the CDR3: TGTGCCATCAGTGAGCCCGGGACGGGGAATGAAAAACTGTTTTTT.